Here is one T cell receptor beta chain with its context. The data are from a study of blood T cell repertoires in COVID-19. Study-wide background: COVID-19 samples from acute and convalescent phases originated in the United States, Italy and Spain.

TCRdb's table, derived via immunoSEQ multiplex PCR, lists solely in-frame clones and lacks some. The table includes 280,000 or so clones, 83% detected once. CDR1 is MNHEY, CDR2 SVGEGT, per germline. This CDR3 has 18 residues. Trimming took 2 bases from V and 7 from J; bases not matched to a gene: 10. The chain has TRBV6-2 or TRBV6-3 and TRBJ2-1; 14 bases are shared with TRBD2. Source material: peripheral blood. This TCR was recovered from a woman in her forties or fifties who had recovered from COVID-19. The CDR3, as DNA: TGTGCCAGCAGTTACCTGAATACCGGGACTAGCGGGAGAAATGAGCAGTTCTTC. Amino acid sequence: CASSYLNTGTSGRNEQFF.